The sequence of this T cell receptor (beta chain) was determined in a study of blood T cell repertoires in COVID-19. Study details: T cells, B-cell-depleted T cells, or PBMCs provided the cDNA or gDNA that served as material.

In the study's own analysis: Reference gene primer amplification gave nucleated cell count estimates. Data came from immunoSEQ multiplex PCR; TCRdb stores just in-frame clones and leaves some out. That table supplies the V and J calls and clone size; D and trimming were determined from the DNA. The sample has 40,000 to 45,000 clones; around nine tenths are singletons. The CDR3 has 11 amino acids. V shed 5 bases, J shed 16 bases, and the junction held 6 bases outside the gene matches. The receptor comes from a human donor in a cohort sampled during active COVID-19. The chain has TRBV12-3 or TRBV12-4 and TRBJ2-1, with 9 bases matching TRBD2. Sequencing was done on a sample of peripheral blood. CDR3 residues: CASSISGGQFF. The CDR3 nucleotides read TGTGCCAGCAGTATTAGCGGGGGACAATTCTTC.